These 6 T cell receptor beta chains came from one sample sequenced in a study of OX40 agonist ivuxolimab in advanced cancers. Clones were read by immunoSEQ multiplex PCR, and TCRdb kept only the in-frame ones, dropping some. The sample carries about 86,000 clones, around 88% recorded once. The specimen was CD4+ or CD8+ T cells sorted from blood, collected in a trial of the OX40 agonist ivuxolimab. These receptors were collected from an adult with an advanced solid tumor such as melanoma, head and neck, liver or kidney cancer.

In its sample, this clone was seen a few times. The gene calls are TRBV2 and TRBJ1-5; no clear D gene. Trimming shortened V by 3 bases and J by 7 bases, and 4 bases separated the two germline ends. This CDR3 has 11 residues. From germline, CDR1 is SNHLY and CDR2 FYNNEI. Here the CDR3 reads CASSDRQPQHF. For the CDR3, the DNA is TGTGCCAGCAGTGACCGACAGCCCCAGCATTTT.

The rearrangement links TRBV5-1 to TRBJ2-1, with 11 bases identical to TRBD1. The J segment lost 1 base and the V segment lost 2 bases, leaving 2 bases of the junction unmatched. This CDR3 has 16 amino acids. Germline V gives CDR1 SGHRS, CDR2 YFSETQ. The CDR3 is CASSLRDRGSYNEQFF. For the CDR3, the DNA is TGCGCCAGCAGCTTACGGGACAGGGGGTCCTACAATGAGCAGTTCTTC.

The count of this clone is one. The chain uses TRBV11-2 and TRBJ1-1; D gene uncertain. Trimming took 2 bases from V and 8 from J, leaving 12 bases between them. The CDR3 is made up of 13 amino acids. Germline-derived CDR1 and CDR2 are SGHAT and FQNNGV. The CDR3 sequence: CASSLQLAEEAFF. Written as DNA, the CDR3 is TGTGCCAGCAGCTTACAGTTAGCCGAAGAAGCTTTCTTT.

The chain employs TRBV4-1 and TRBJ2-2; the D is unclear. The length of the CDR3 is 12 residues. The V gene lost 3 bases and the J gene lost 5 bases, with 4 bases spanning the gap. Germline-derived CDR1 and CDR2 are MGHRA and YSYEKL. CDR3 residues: CASSHFTGELFF. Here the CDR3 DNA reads TGCGCCAGCAGCCATTTTACCGGGGAGCTGTTTTTT.

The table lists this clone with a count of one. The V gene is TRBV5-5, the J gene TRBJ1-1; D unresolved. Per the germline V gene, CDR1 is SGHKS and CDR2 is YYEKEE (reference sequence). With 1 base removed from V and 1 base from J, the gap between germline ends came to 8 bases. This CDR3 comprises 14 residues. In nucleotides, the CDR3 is TGTGCCAGCAGCTTGCAAGCCAGGAACACTGAAGCTTTCTTT. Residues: CASSLQARNTEAFF.

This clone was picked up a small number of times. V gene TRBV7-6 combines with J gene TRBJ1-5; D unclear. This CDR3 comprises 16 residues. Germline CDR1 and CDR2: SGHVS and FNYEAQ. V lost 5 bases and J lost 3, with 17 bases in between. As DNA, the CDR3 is TGTGCCAGCAGCCCTGGCGTACGGTCCCTCAATCAGCCCCAGCATTTT. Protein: CASSPGVRSLNQPQHF.